This T cell receptor beta chain derives from a study of cytomegalovirus exposure and HLA in healthy donors. Study-wide context: In terms of ancestry, the Caucasian-associated cluster contained roughly 80% of the approximately 400 genotyped donors.

Use of 60 Vbeta and 13 Jbeta primers characterized the PCR. The data were produced by immunoSEQ multiplex PCR, yet TCRdb's version contains in-frame clones alone and is incomplete. The sample holds fewer than 250,000 clones, roughly 80% seen once. Looked up from germline, CDR1 is SGHDT and CDR2 is YYEEEE. This CDR3 has 17 residues. The V and J ends lost 4 bases and 6 bases respectively, with 25 bases between them. The chain couples TRBV5-6 to TRBJ1-2, with a possible D match to TRBD1 (6 bases). This clonotype originated in a man between 40 and 49 years old in good health and CMV-seronegative. Source material: PBMCs. CDR3 nucleotides: TGTGCCAGCAGCCCGCCGACAGGCGCCAACTCCCTTCATGGCTACACCTTC. As protein: CASSPPTGANSLHGYTF.